The sequence of this T cell receptor (beta chain) was determined in a study of T cells in Graves' hyperthyroidism and ophthalmopathy. Broader study findings: Peripheral blood also featured most of the thyroid clonotypes expanded above 0.001.

The CDR3 regions of TCR beta were amplified from RNA transcripts. First-round RT-PCR of the TCR CDR3 relied on the HTBI primer set. TCRdb independently ran MiXCR on the multiplex PCR reads; one entry per CDR3 protein. This table holds some 510,000 distinct CDR3 sequences, less than 25% found once. Thyroid ultrasound, orbital computed tomography, clinical symptoms, and serum thyroxine and TRAb underpinned diagnoses. Turning to this clonotype: Its antigen is undetermined.

The V gene's germline CDR1 is SGHRS and CDR2 YFSETQ. Trimming cost V 0 bases and J 5 bases; bases outside gene matches: 14. This CDR3 region has 18 residues. V and J are TRBV5-1 and TRBJ1-2; 9 nucleotides agree with TRBD1. The origin of this receptor is a man in his late teens or twenties with Graves' hyperthyroidism. The sequencing sample was made of blood. The CDR3 coding sequence is TGCGCCAGCAGCTTGGTTGGGGATGCGGACAGGGGATTTTATGGCTACACCTTC. Encoded protein: CASSLVGDADRGFYGYTF.